This T cell receptor beta chain derives from a study of T-cell reconstitution after alpha-beta-depleted transplantation in children. The TCRbeta library incorporated unique molecular identifiers. Each CDR3 protein gets one entry after TCRdb re-called the PCR reads with MiXCR. The table has 670,000 or so distinct CDR3 sequences, roughly 13% seen once; the top ten hold 0.79%. V shed 6 bases, J shed 3 bases, and the junction held 11 bases outside the gene matches. This CDR3 is 19 amino acids long. This clonotype was observed a few times. Antigen: not known. Findings and caveats of the study: Several hundred expanded graft clones reportedly gave rise to the alpha-beta T cells present about two months after transplant. Surviving recipient T cells and thymic progenitors produced the high day-60 TCRbeta diversity seen in some patients. T-cell counts and diversity were attributed mostly to newly produced T cells one year after transplant.

The input for sequencing was PBMCs, taken before TCRalphabeta/CD19-depleted stem cell transplant. The receptor's source is a girl aged 2-10 years with congenital amegakaryocytic thrombocytopenia, due to receive a stem cell transplant. V and J are TRBV12-3 or TRBV12-4 and TRBJ2-2, with 15 positions matching TRBD2. The CDR3 is CASSAGTSGRKGYTGELFF. The CDR3 DNA reads as TGTGCCAGCAGCGCCGGGACTAGCGGGAGGAAGGGCTACACCGGGGAGCTGTTTTTT.